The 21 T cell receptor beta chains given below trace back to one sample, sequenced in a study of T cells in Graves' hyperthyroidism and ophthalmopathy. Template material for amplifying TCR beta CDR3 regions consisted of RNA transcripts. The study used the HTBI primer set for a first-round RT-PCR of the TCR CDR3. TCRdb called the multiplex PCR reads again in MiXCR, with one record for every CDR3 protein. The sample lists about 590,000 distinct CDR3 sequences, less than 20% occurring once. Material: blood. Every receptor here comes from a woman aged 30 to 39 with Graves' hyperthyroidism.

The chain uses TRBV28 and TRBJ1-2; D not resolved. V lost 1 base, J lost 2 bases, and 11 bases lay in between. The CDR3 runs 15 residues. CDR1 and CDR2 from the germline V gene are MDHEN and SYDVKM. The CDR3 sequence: CASSLFGSKNYGYTF. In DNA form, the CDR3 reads TGTGCCAGCAGTTTATTCGGCAGTAAGAACTATGGCTACACCTTC.

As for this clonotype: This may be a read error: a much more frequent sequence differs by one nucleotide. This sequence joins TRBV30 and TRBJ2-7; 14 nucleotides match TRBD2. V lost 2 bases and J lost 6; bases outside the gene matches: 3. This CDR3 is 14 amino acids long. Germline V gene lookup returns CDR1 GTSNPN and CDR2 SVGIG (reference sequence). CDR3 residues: CAWSLGTSGSEQYF. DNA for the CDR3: TGTGCCTGGAGTCTAGGGACTAGCGGGAGCGAGCAGTACTTC.

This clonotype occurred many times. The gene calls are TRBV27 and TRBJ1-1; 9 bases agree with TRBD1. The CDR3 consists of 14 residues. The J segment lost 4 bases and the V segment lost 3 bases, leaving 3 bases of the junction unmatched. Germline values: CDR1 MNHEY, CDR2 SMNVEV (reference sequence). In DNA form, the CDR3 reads TGTGCCAGCAGTTTGGTGGACAGGGGCACTGAAGCTTTCTTT. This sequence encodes CASSLVDRGTEAFF.

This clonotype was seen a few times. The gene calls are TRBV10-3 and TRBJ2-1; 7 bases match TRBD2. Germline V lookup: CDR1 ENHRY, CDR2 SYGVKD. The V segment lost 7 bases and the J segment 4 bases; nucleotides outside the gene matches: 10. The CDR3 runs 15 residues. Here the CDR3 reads CAITDGLGNYNEQFF. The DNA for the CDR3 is TGTGCCATCACTGACGGACTAGGGAATTACAATGAGCAGTTCTTC.

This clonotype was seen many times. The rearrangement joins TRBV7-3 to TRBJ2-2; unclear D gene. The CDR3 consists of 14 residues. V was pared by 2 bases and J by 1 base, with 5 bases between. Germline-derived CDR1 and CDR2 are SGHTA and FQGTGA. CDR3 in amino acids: CASSLFGNTGELFF. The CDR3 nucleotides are TGTGCCAGCAGCTTATTTGGGAACACCGGGGAGCTGTTTTTT. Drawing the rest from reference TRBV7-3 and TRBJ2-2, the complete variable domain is GAGVSQTPSNKVTEKGKYVELRCDPISGHTALYWYRQSLGQGPEFLIYFQGTGAADDSGLPNDRFFAVRPEGSVSTLKIQRTERGDSAVYLCASSLFGNTGELFFGEGSRLTVL.

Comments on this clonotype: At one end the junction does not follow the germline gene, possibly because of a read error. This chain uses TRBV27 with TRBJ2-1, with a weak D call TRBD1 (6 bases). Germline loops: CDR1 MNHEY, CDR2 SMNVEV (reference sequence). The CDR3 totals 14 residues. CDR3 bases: TGTACCAGCAGTCCGGACAGCTTCTACAATGAGCAGTTCTTC. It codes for CTSSPDSFYNEQFF.

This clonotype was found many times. Here the CDR3 reads CATRTGHNEQFF. CDR3 bases: TGTGCCACAAGAACAGGGCACAATGAGCAGTTCTTC. The chain employs TRBV11-2 and TRBJ2-1; weak D call: TRBD1 (6 bases). V lost 10 bases and J lost 5, with 12 bases in between. Germline V gene sequence: CDR1 SGHAT, CDR2 FQNNGV. The CDR3 consists of 12 residues. Using reference TRBV11-2 and TRBJ2-1 for the parts outside the CDR3, the full variable domain is EAGVAQSPRYKIIEKRQSVAFWCNPISGHATLYWYQQILGQGPKLLIQFQNNGVVDDSQLPKDRFSAERLKGVDSTLKIQPAKLEDSAVYLCATRTGHNEQFFGPGTRLTVL.

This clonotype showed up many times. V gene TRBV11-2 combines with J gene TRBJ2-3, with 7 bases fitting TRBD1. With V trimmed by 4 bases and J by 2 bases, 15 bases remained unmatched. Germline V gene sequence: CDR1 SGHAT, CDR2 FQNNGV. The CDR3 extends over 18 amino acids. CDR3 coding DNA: TGTGCCAGCAGCTCGCAACCCACAGGGGCCGCCTTCACAGATACGCAGTATTTT. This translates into CASSSQPTGAAFTDTQYF.

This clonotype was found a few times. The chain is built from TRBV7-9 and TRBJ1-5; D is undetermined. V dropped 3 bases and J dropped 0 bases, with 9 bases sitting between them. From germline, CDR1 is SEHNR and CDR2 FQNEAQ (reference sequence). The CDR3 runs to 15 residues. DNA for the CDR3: TGTGCCAGCAGCTTTGTCGGGTATAGCAATCAGCCCCAGCATTTT. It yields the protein CASSFVGYSNQPQHF.

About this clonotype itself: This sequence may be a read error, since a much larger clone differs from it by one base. The CDR3 region has the DNA TGCGGTGCTAGACTAGCGGGAGAATACGGGGAGCTGTTTTTT. Its protein product is CGARLAGEYGELFF. The gene calls are TRBV20-1 and TRBJ2-2, with 12 bases aligning to TRBD2. CDR1 is DFQATT and CDR2 is SNEGSKA in the germline V gene (reference sequence). This CDR3 has 14 residues.

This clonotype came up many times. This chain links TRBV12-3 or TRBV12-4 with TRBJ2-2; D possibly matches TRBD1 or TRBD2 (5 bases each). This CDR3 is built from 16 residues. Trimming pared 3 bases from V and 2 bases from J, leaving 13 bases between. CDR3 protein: CASSFGPGSNTGELFF. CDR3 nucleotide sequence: TGTGCCAGCAGTTTCGGACCAGGGAGTAACACCGGGGAGCTGTTTTTT.

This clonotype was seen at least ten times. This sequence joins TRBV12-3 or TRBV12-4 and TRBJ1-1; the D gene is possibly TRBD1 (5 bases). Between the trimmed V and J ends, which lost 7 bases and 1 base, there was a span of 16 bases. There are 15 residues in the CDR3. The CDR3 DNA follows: TGTGCCAGCACCCCTACAGGCATGACGAACACTGAAGCTTTCTTT. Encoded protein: CASTPTGMTNTEAFF.

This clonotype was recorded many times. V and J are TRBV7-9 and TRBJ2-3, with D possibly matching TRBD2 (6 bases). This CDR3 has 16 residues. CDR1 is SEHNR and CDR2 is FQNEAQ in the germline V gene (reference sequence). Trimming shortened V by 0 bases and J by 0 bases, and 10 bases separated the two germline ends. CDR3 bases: TGTGCCAGCAGCTTAGCGGCGGGGCCTAGCACAGATACGCAGTATTTT. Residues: CASSLAAGPSTDTQYF.

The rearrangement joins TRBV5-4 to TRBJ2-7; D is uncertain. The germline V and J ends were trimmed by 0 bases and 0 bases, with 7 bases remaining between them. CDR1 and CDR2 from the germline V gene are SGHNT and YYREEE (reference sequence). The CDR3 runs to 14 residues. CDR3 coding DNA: TGTGCCAGCAGCTTGGAACGGGCCTCCTACGAGCAGTACTTC. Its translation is CASSLERASYEQYF. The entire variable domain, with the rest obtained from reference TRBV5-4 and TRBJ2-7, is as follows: ETGVTQSPTHLIKTRGQQVTLRCSSQSGHNTVSWYQQALGQGPQFIFQYYREEENGRGNFPPRFSGLQFPNYSSELNVNALELDDSALYLCASSLERASYEQYFGPGTRLTVT.

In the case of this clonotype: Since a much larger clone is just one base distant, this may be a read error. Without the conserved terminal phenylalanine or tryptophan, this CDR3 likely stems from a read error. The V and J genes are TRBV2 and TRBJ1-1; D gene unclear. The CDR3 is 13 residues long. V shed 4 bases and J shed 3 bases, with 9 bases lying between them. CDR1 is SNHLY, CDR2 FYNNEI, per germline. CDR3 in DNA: TGTGCCAGCAGTGCGTTCCAGGACACTGAAGCTTTCCTT. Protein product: CASSAFQDTEAFL.

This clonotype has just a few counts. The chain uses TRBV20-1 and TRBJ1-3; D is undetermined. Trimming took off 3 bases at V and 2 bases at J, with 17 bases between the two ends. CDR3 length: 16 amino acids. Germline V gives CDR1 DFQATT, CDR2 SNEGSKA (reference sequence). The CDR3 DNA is TGCAGTGCTAGTTACCAACCGTTTGCTGCTGGAAACACCATATATTTT. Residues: CSASYQPFAAGNTIYF.

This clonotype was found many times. The CDR3 DNA reads TGTGCCAGCAGTGTAAGCGGGATGGCGTCCTACGAGCAGTACTTC. It translates to CASSVSGMASYEQYF. This chain joins TRBV6-1 and TRBJ2-7; 7 bases are a match to TRBD2. The CDR3 consists of 15 residues. Germline CDR1 reads MNHNS; CDR2 reads SASEGT. V lost 4 bases to trimming and J lost 1 base; unmatched junction nucleotides: 7.

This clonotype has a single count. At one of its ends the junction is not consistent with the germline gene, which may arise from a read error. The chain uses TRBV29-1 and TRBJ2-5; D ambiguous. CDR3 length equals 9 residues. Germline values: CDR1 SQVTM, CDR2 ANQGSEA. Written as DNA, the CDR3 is TGCAGCGTAGAAGAGACCCAGTACTTC. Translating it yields CSVEETQYF.

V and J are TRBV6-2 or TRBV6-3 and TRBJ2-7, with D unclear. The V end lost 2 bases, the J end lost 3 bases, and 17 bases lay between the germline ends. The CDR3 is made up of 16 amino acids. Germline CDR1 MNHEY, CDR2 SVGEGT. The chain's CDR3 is CASSYGQRRTNYEQYF. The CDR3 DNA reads TGTGCCAGCAGTTACGGGCAGAGACGGACGAACTACGAGCAGTACTTC.

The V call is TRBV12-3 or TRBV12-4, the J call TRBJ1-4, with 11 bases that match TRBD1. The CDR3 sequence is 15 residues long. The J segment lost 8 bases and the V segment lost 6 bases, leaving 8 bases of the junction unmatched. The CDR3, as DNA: TGTGCCAGCAGGTCGACGGGACAGGGGGGAGAAAAACTGTTTTTT. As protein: CASRSTGQGGEKLFF.

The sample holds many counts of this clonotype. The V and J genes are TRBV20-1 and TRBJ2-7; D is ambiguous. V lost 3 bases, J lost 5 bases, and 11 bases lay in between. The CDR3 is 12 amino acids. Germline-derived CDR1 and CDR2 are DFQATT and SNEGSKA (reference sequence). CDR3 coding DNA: TGCAGTGCTAGGAAGACGTTGGACGAGCAGTACTTC. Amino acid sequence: CSARKTLDEQYF.